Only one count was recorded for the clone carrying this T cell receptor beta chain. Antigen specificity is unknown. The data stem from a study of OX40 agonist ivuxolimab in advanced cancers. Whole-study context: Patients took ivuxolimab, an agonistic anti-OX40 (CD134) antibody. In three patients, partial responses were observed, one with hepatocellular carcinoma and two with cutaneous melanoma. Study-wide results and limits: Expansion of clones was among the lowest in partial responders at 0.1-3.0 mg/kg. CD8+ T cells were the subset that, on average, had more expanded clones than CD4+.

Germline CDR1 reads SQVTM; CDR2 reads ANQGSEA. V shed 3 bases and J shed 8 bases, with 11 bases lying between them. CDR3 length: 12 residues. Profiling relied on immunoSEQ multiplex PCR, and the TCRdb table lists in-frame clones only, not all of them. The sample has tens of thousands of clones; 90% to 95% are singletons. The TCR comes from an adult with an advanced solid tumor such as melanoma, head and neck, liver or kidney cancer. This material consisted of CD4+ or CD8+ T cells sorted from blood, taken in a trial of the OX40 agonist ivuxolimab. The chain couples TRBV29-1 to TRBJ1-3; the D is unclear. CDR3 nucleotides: TGCAGCGTTGACAGGCAGGCGGACACCATATATTTT. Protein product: CSVDRQADTIYF. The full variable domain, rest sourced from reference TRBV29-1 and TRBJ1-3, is SAVISQKPSRDICQRGTSLTIQCQVDSQVTMMFWYRQQPGQSLTLIATANQGSEATYESGFVIDKFPISRPNLTFSTLTVSNMSPEDSSIYLCSVDRQADTIYFGEGSWLTVV.